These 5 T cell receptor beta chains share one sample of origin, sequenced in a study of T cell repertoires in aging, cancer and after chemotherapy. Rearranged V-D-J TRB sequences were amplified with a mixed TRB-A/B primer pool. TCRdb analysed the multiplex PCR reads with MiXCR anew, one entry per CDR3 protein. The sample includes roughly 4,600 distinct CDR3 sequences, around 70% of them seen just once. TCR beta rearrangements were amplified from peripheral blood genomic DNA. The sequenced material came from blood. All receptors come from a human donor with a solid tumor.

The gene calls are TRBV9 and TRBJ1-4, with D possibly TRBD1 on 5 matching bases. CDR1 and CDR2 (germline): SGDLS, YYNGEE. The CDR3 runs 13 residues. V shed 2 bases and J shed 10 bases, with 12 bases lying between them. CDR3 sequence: CASSVSGKGKLFF. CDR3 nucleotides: TGTGCCAGCAGCGTTTCAGGGAAAGGAAAACTGTTTTTT.

CDR3 loop: CASSGSFAVSTDTQYF. The CDR3 DNA is TGTGCCAGTAGTGGTAGTTTCGCTGTAAGCACAGATACGCAGTATTTT. The rearrangement links TRBV19 to TRBJ2-3; no clear D. Germline loops: CDR1 LNHDA, CDR2 SQIVND (reference sequence). V lost 5 bases to trimming and J lost 0 bases, with 15 bases between them. CDR3 length: 16 residues.

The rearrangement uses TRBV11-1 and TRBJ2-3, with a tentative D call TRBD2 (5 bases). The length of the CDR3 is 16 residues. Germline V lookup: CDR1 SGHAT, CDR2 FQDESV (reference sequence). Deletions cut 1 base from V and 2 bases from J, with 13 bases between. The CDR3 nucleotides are TGTGCCAGCAGCTTAGGTTCTCGGGGTACCACAGATACGCAGTATTTT. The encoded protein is CASSLGSRGTTDTQYF.

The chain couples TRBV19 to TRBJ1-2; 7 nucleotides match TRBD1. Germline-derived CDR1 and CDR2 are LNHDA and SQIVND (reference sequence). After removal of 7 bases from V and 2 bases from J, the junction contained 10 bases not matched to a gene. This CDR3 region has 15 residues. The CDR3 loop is CASTKDRSLNYGYTF. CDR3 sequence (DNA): TGTGCCAGTACTAAGGACAGGAGTCTAAACTATGGCTACACCTTC.

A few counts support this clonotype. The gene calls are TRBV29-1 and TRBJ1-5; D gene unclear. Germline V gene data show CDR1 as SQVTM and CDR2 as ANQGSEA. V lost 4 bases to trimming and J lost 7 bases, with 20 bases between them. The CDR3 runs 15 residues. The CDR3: CSVGETGGVGQPQHF. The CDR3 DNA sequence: TGCAGCGTTGGGGAAACTGGTGGGGTTGGACAGCCCCAGCATTTT.